The clone carrying this T cell receptor beta chain was seen repeatedly, ten times or more. The target antigen is unknown. CDR1 SNHLY and CDR2 FYNNEI come from the germline V gene. V was trimmed by 5 bases and J by 2 bases, leaving 11 bases between them. This CDR3 spans 14 amino acids. The source of the sample is a study of early T cells in non-severe SARS-CoV-2 infection. As for the study in general: Chains were unpaired, as sequencing was done on bulk RNA from unsorted whole blood.

The study, taken as a whole, reports: The study's VDJdb matching favored anti-spike CD8 responses and missed private and CD4 specificities.

The TCR library protocol attached unique molecular identifiers to the individual cDNA molecules. TCRdb passed the 5' RACE reads through MiXCR, listing each CDR3 protein once. This table holds some 81,000 distinct CDR3 sequences, approximately 15% found once. This clonotype was sampled from an adult who was a healthcare worker with PCR-confirmed SARS-CoV-2 infection or an uninfected control (not recorded which). This sequence joins TRBV2 and TRBJ2-3; D call uncertain. Sequenced input: whole blood. In DNA, the CDR3 is TGTGCCAGCAGTTCCGACTTAACCACAGATACGCAGTATTTT. Protein sequence: CASSSDLTTDTQYF. Full variable domain (remainder filled in from reference TRBV2 and TRBJ2-3): EPEVTQTPSHQVTQMGQEVILRCVPISNHLYFYWYRQILGQKVEFLVSFYNNEISEKSEIFDDQFSVERPDGSNFTLKIRSTKLEDSAMYFCASSSDLTTDTQYFGPGTRLTVL.